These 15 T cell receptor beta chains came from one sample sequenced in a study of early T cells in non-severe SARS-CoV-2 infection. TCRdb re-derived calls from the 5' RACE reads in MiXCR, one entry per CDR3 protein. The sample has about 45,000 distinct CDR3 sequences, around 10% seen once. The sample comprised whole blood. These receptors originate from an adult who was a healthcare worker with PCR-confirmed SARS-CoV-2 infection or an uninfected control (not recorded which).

In DNA form, the CDR3 reads TGTGCCTGGACCCCCAGGGAGGGCGGCAGAGGGTACGAGCAGTACTTC. It yields the protein CAWTPREGGRGYEQYF. The chain combines TRBV30 with TRBJ2-7; 7 bases are a match to TRBD2. The length of the CDR3 is 16 residues. V dropped 4 bases and J dropped 4; count of bases not matched to a gene: 16. Germline V gene lookup returns CDR1 GTSNPN and CDR2 SVGIG (reference sequence).

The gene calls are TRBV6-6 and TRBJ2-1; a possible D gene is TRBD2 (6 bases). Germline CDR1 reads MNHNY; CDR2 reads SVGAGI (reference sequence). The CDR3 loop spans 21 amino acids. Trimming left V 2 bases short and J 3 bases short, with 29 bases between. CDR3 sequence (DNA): TGTGCCAGCAGTTACCCCGGGACTCTCCGGGCAGAGAGACTGGGCTACAATGAGCAGTTCTTC. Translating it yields CASSYPGTLRAERLGYNEQFF.

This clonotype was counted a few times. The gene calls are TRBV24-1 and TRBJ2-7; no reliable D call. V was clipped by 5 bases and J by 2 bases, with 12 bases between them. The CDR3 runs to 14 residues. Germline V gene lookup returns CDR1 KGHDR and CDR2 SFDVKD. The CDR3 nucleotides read TGTGCCACCAGTGTTGGCACCCCGCCCTACGAGCAGTACTTC. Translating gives CATSVGTPPYEQYF.

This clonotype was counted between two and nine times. CDR3 protein: CASSGDSADEQYF. The CDR3 nucleotides read TGTGCCAGCAGTGGGGACTCAGCCGACGAGCAGTACTTC. The chain links TRBV28 to TRBJ2-7, with a tentative D call TRBD2 (6 bases). Between the trimmed V and J ends, which lost 5 bases and 5 bases, there was a span of 13 bases. The CDR3 totals 13 residues. CDR1 and CDR2 (germline): MDHEN, SYDVKM.

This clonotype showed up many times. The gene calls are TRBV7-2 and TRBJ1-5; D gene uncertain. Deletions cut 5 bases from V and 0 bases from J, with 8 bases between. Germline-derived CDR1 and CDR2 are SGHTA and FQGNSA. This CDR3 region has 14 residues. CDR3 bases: TGTGCCAGCAGCCCGTGGGATAGCAATCAGCCCCAGCATTTT. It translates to CASSPWDSNQPQHF.

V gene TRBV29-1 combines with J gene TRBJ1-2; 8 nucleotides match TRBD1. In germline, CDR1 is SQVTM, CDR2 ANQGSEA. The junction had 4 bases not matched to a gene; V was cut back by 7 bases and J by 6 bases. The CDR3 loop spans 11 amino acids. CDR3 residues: CSAWTGHGYTF. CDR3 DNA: TGCAGCGCCTGGACAGGGCATGGCTACACCTTC.

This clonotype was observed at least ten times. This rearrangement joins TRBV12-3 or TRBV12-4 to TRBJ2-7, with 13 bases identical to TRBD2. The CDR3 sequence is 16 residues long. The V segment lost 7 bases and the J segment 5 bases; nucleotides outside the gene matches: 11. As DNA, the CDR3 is TGTGCCAGCACCCCTTCCAGACTAGCGGGAGGCCACGAGCAGTACTTC. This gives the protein CASTPSRLAGGHEQYF.

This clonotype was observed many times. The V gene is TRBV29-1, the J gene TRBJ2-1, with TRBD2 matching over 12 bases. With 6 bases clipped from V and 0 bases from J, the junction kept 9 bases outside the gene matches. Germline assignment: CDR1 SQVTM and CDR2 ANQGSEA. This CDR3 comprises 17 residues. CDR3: CSVAGTSGLSSYNEQFF. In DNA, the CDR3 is TGCAGCGTCGCCGGGACTAGCGGGTTGAGCTCCTACAATGAGCAGTTCTTC.

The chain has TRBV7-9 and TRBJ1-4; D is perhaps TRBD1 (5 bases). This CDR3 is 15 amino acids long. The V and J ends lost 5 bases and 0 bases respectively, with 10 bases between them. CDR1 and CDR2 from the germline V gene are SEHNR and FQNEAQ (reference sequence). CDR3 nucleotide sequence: TGTGCCAGCAGCCTGGGACCGTCAACTAATGAAAAACTGTTTTTT. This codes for CASSLGPSTNEKLFF.

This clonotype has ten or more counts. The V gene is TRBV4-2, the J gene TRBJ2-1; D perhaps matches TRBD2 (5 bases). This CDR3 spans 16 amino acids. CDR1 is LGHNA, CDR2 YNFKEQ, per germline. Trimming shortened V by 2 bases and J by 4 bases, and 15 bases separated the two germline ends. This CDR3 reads CASSQSSGNVYNEQFF. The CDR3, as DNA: TGTGCCAGCAGCCAATCAAGCGGAAACGTTTACAATGAGCAGTTCTTC.

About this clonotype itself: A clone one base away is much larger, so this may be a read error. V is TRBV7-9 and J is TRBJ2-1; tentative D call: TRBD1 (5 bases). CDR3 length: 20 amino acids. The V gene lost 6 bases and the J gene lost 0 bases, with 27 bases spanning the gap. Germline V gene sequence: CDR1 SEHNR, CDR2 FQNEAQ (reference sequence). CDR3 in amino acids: CASRKYAWTRGSRSYNEQFF. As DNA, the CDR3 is TGTGCCAGCAGAAAGTATGCGTGGACAAGGGGCTCGCGCTCCTACAATGAGCAGTTCTTC. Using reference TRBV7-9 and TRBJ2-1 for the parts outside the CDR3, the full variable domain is DTGVSQNPRHKITKRGQNVTFRCDPISEHNRLYWYRQTLGQGPEFLTYFQNEAQLEKSRLLSDRFSAERPKGSFSTLEIQRTEQGDSAMYLCASRKYAWTRGSRSYNEQFFGPGTRLTVL.

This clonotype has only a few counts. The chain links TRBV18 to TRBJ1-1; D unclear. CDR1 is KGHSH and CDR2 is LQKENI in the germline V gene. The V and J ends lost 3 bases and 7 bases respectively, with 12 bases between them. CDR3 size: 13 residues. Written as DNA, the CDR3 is TGTGCCAGCTCACCCTTTAATCGAGGTGAAGCTTTCTTT. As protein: CASSPFNRGEAFF.

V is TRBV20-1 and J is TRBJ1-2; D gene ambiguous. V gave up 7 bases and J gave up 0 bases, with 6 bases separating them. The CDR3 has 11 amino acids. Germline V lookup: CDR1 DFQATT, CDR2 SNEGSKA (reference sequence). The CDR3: CSVQANYGYTF. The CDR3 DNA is TGCAGTGTCCAGGCTAACTATGGCTACACCTTC.

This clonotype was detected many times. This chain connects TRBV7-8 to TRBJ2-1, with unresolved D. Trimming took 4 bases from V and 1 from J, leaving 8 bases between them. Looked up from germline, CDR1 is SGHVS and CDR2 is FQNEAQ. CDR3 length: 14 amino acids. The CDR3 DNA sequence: TGTGCCAGCAGCTCTAGTTATTCCTACAATGAGCAGTTCTTC. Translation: CASSSSYSYNEQFF.

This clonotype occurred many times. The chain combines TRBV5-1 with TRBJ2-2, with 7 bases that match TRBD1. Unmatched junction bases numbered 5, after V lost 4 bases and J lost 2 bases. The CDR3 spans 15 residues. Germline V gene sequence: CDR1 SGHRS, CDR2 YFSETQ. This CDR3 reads CASSRGTANTGELFF. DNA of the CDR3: TGCGCCAGCAGCCGTGGGACAGCCAACACCGGGGAGCTGTTTTTT.